The rows below give T cell receptor beta chains drawn from one sample of a study of blood T cell repertoires in COVID-19. The assay was immunoSEQ multiplex PCR, and TCRdb's table has in-frame clones only and misses some. The sample includes 70,000 or so clones, roughly 71% seen only once; the top ten take about 15%. The sequencing input was peripheral blood. These receptors all come from a man in his sixties with COVID-19, enrolled during active disease. The CDR3 runs from the conserved cysteine through the conserved F or W. The D gene is left open where the match is weak. Part of the rows lack a size; the others show once, few, many or a class for expanded clones.

TRBD2	-	TRBJ2-3	TRBV24-1	TGTGCCACCAGTGATGCCCCGCTGTTAGCGGGAGAAGGAGATACGCAGTATTTT	CATSDAPLLAGEGDTQYF
-	once	TRBJ2-5	TRBV6-5	TGTGCCAGCATCGAGTTGGAGACCCAGTACTTC	CASIELETQYF
-	-	TRBJ2-7	TRBV19	TGTGCCAGTAGTATCGACACCAACTACGAGCAGTACTTC	CASSIDTNYEQYF
TRBD1	few	TRBJ2-7	TRBV9	TGTGCCAGCAGAATGGACAGGGACGAGCAGTACTTC	CASRMDRDEQYF
TRBD1	-	TRBJ1-5	TRBV27	TGTGCCAGCAGTTTGTCCCGGACAGGGGGTCAGCCCCAGCATTTT	CASSLSRTGGQPQHF
TRBD1	-	TRBJ2-3	TRBV6-5	TGTGCCAGCAATTCCGGGACAGGGAGCACAGATACGCAGTATTTT	CASNSGTGSTDTQYF
TRBD1	-	TRBJ1-1	TRBV10-3	TGTGCCATCAGTGATAGGGGGCTGGGCACTGAAGCTTTCTTT	CAISDRGLGTEAFF
-	-	TRBJ2-2	TRBV6-5	TGTGCCAGCAGTTACTCCCCCGGGGAAGGGGAGCTGTTTTTT	CASSYSPGEGELFF
-	once	TRBJ2-5	TRBV11-2	TGTGCCAGCAGCCCCTGGGTCGGACAGCGAGAGACCCAGTACTTC	CASSPWVGQRETQYF
-	-	TRBJ2-3	TRBV6-5	TGTGCCAGCAGTCTAGGCAGCCCTAGCACAGATACGCAGTATTTT	CASSLGSPSTDTQYF
-	-	TRBJ2-3	TRBV7-9	TGTGCCAGCAGGAGGATGAATAGCGATGATACGCAGTATTTT	CASRRMNSDDTQYF
-	once	TRBJ2-1	TRBV30	TGTGCCTGGAACGGGAGAGGTGAGCAGTTCTTC	CAWNGRGEQFF
TRBD2	-	TRBJ2-1	TRBV27	TGTGCCAGCAGTTTACCCCCAATGCGGGAGTCGGTCAATGAGCAGTTCTTC	CASSLPPMRESVNEQFF
-	-	TRBJ1-3	TRBV9	TGTGCCAGCAGCGTAGCAGGGGTCTCTGGAAACACCATATATTTT	CASSVAGVSGNTIYF
-	-	TRBJ2-1	TRBV30	TGTGCCTGGAGTGTAGGGGAGCGGGAGTTCTTC	CAWSVGEREFF
TRBD1	-	TRBJ2-3	TRBV7-6	TGTGCCAGCAGCATTACCGGGACAGGGACCCCAGATACGCAGTATTTT	CASSITGTGTPDTQYF
-	many	TRBJ2-3	TRBV9	TGTGCCAGCAGCGTACAGGTTGCAGATACGCAGTATTTT	CASSVQVADTQYF
-	-	TRBJ1-1	TRBV12-3/TRBV12-4	TGTGCCAGCAGCCACTACACTGAAGCTTTCTTT	CASSHYTEAFF
TRBD2	-	TRBJ2-1	TRBV29-1	TGCAGCGTTGGGACTAGCGGGAGACCGGATGAGCAGTTCTTC	CSVGTSGRPDEQFF
-	-	TRBJ2-7	TRBV5-6	TGTGCCAGCAGCTTCTATTCAGGGACTGAATACGAGCAGTACTTC	CASSFYSGTEYEQYF
TRBD1	-	TRBJ2-2	TRBV9	TGTGCCAGCAGCGTTTCACAGGGGTCCGGGGAGCTGTTTTTT	CASSVSQGSGELFF
-	-	TRBJ1-1	TRBV30	TGTGCCTGGAGTGTTAAAAGACAGGAGAACACTGAAGCTTTCTTT	CAWSVKRQENTEAFF
-	-	TRBJ2-2	TRBV12-5	TGTGCTAGTGGTTTGGACAGGGCGAACACCGGGGAGCTGTTTTTT	CASGLDRANTGELFF
TRBD2	-	TRBJ2-1	TRBV10-3	TGTGCCATCAGAACGACTAGCGGGAGCTCCGGTGAGCAGTTCTTC	CAIRTTSGSSGEQFF
-	-	TRBJ2-7	TRBV9	TGTGCCAGCAGCGTAACGACTGAATCCTACGAGCAGTACTTC	CASSVTTESYEQYF
TRBD1	-	TRBJ2-1	TRBV7-3	TGTGCCAGCAGCTTAAAAGAGGGGGCAGGACGCCTTTACAATGAGCAGTTCTTC	CASSLKEGAGRLYNEQFF
TRBD2	few	TRBJ2-2	TRBV19	TGTGCCAGTAGCCAAGAAGCTCTAGCGGGGGTCACCGGGGAGCTGTTTTTT	CASSQEALAGVTGELFF
TRBD2	-	TRBJ2-7	TRBV19	TGTGCCAGTAGTGCCCCACTAGCGGGAGGTGACGAGCAGTACTTC	CASSAPLAGGDEQYF
-	-	TRBJ1-3	TRBV12-3/TRBV12-4	TGTGCCAGCAGTCCCTCCCCTGGAAACACCATATATTTT	CASSPSPGNTIYF
-	-	TRBJ1-5	TRBV6-6	TGTGCCAGCAGTTACGGCAGGGGTCAGGGCCAGCCCCAGCATTTT	CASSYGRGQGQPQHF
-	-	TRBJ2-5	TRBV5-6	TGTGCCAGCAGCCCGAGGTGGCTGGTTGAGACCCAGTACTTC	CASSPRWLVETQYF
-	-	TRBJ2-3	TRBV5-5	TGTGCCAGCAGCACCGGACAGAGAACAGATACGCAGTATTTT	CASSTGQRTDTQYF
TRBD1	-	TRBJ2-3	TRBV11-2	TGTGCCAGCAGCAGATCGGGACAGTATATTACAGATACGCAGTATTTT	CASSRSGQYITDTQYF
-	-	TRBJ2-4	TRBV5-4	TGTGCCAGCAGCCCCGGGTCTAGCCGGACCAAAAACATTCAGTACTTC	CASSPGSSRTKNIQYF
-	-	TRBJ2-7	TRBV12-3/TRBV12-4	TGTGCCAGCAGCGGGACTTCTCCCTACGAGCAGTACTTC	CASSGTSPYEQYF
TRBD2	-	TRBJ2-7	TRBV3-1/TRBV3-2	TGTGCCAGCAGCCCTCTGGGAGGCAGCGGGGGGATTTACGAGCAGTACTTC	CASSPLGGSGGIYEQYF
-	-	TRBJ2-2	TRBV5-1	TGCGCCAGCAGCTTGGACTTCGCCGGGGAGCTGTTTTTT	CASSLDFAGELFF
TRBD2	-	TRBJ2-3	TRBV12-5	TGTGCTAGTGGCCCTAGCGGGGGGGGAGATACGCAGTATTTT	CASGPSGGGDTQYF
-	-	TRBJ2-7	TRBV20-1	TGCAGTGCTAGTAGGAGGGCCGGGTACGAGCAGTACTTC	CSASRRAGYEQYF
-	-	TRBJ2-7	TRBV3-1/TRBV3-2	TGTGCCAGCAGCCAAGCCTGGATGGCGCCGGGGGCCTACGAGCAGTACTTC	CASSQAWMAPGAYEQYF
-	-	TRBJ1-2	TRBV19	TGTGCCAGTAGTATAGCCGGGACTTTGGACTATGGCTACACCTTC	CASSIAGTLDYGYTF
-	-	TRBJ2-5	TRBV5-1	TGCGCCAGCACCCTTGCCGGGACTGAGGGAGAGACCCAGTACTTC	CASTLAGTEGETQYF
TRBD1	-	TRBJ1-2	TRBV6-1	TGTGCCAGCAGTGAAGCACAGGGGTTCGGCTATGGCTACACCTTC	CASSEAQGFGYGYTF
TRBD2	-	TRBJ2-5	TRBV9	TGTGCCAGCAGCGTGGGAGGACTAGCGGGATTCGAGACCCAGTACTTC	CASSVGGLAGFETQYF